The 20 T cell receptor beta chains in this list originate from one sample, sequenced in a study of T cell repertoires in cytomegalovirus infection. These receptors lack a known antigen. TCRdb reprocessed the reads with MiXCR, giving one entry per CDR3 protein. Of about 85,000 distinct CDR3 sequences listed, roughly 44% are singletons. Sequenced material: CD8+ T cells from cultured PBMCs, taken from culture after CMV antigen stimulation. The receptor set was obtained from a human donor in good health (CMV status not recorded). Some clones in this sample may be carry-over from other donors' samples.

This rearrangement joins TRBV12-3 or TRBV12-4 to TRBJ2-5; 7 bases match TRBD1. The CDR3 totals 14 residues. The V gene end was trimmed by 7 bases and the J gene end by 7 bases; junction bases not matched to a gene: 12. The chain's CDR3 is CASTRTGRGGTQYF. CDR3 DNA: TGTGCCAGCACCCGGACAGGTCGAGGGGGGACCCAGTACTTC.

This clonotype was counted between two and nine times. This rearrangement joins TRBV11-2 to TRBJ2-2; TRBD1 aligns across 10 bases. V lost 3 bases to trimming and J lost 0 bases; unmatched junction nucleotides: 7. The germline V gene encodes CDR1 SGHAT and CDR2 FQNNGV. The CDR3 runs 18 residues. CDR3 sequence: CASSLTGGKLTNTGELFF. The CDR3 bases are TGTGCCAGCAGCTTGACAGGGGGCAAACTAACGAACACCGGGGAGCTGTTTTTT.

The chain recombines TRBV2 with TRBJ2-1; TRBD2 matches at 7 bases. This CDR3 contains 12 residues. The V gene end was trimmed by 8 bases and the J gene end by 5 bases; junction bases not matched to a gene: 3. Germline V lookup: CDR1 SNHLY, CDR2 FYNNEI. CDR3 protein: CASGGDDNEQFF. The CDR3 DNA is TGTGCCAGCGGGGGGGATGACAATGAGCAGTTCTTC.

There are a few counts of this clonotype. The chain couples TRBV12-3 or TRBV12-4 to TRBJ1-4; TRBD1 is a possible D gene (5 bases). V gave up 4 bases and J gave up 0 bases, with 6 bases separating them. The CDR3 covers 14 residues. The CDR3 reads CASSSQATNEKLFF. DNA for the CDR3: TGTGCCAGCAGTTCACAGGCAACTAATGAAAAACTGTTTTTT.

The rearrangement uses TRBV7-6 and TRBJ2-5; 7 bases align to TRBD1. This CDR3 comprises 13 residues. The germline V gene encodes CDR1 SGHVS and CDR2 FNYEAQ. The J segment lost 4 bases and the V segment lost 5 bases, leaving 4 bases of the junction unmatched. The CDR3 loop is CASSPGQPETQYF. The DNA of the CDR3 is TGTGCCAGCAGCCCGGGACAGCCAGAGACCCAGTACTTC.

The chain combines TRBV11-2 with TRBJ2-5; D is perhaps TRBD2 (5 bases). Trimming removed 5 bases from V and 2 bases from J, with 15 bases in between. CDR1 is SGHAT and CDR2 is FQNNGV in the germline V gene. The CDR3 covers 15 residues. This CDR3 is CASSARTGLQETQYF. In DNA, the CDR3 is TGTGCCAGCAGCGCCCGGACGGGGTTACAAGAGACCCAGTACTTC.

The rearrangement joins TRBV12-3 or TRBV12-4 to TRBJ2-1; 7 positions match TRBD1. J gave up 2 bases and V 5 bases, and 3 bases lay outside the gene matches. The CDR3 spans 14 residues. The CDR3 DNA sequence: TGTGCCAGCAGTGGGGACAGAACCTACAATGAGCAGTTCTTC. This gives the protein CASSGDRTYNEQFF.

The chain recombines TRBV28 with TRBJ2-2, with no clear D. This CDR3 is 13 amino acids long. From germline, CDR1 is MDHEN and CDR2 SYDVKM. The V and J ends lost 6 bases and 3 bases respectively, with 8 bases between them. The DNA of the CDR3 is TGTGCCAGCAGAGACTCCGACACCGGGGAGCTGTTTTTT. This gives the protein CASRDSDTGELFF. Variable domain in full (rest from reference TRBV28 and TRBJ2-2): DVKVTQSSRYLVKRTGEKVFLECVQDMDHENMFWYRQDPGLGLRLIYFSYDVKMKEKGDIPEGYSVSREKKERFSLILESASTNQTSMYLCASRDSDTGELFFGEGSRLTVL.

This rearrangement joins TRBV5-4 to TRBJ2-3; 8 bases fit TRBD2. The CDR3 consists of 17 residues. In germline, CDR1 is SGHNT, CDR2 YYREEE (reference sequence). After removal of 0 bases from V and 1 base from J, the junction contained 7 bases not matched to a gene. The CDR3 nucleotides are TGTGCCAGCAGCTTGGATATAGCGGGGATCGGCACAGATACGCAGTATTTT. It specifies CASSLDIAGIGTDTQYF.

The rearrangement joins TRBV11-2 to TRBJ1-2; the D gene is possibly TRBD1 (5 bases). V lost 2 bases and J lost 4, with 14 bases in between. Germline CDR1 reads SGHAT; CDR2 reads FQNNGV. The CDR3 covers 15 residues. The CDR3 here is CASSLSGGTPYGYTF. The CDR3 DNA is TGTGCCAGCAGCTTATCGGGGGGTACCCCCTATGGCTACACCTTC.

This clonotype came up once. This sequence joins TRBV28 and TRBJ2-7; no firm D call. The CDR3 length is 13 residues. Germline CDR1 is MDHEN and CDR2 is SYDVKM. V was trimmed by 5 bases and J by 5 bases, leaving 13 bases between them. CDR3 sequence: CASSPTSPHEQYF. Written as DNA, the CDR3 is TGTGCCAGCAGTCCGACATCCCCCCACGAGCAGTACTTC.

The V call is TRBV12-5, the J call TRBJ2-1; TRBD2 matches 9 bases. Germline V CDR1 and CDR2: LGHNT, FRNRAP. V lost 3 bases and J lost 8; bases outside the gene matches: 5. The CDR3 is 14 amino acids. The CDR3 region is CASGLGGRADEQFF. The DNA of the CDR3 is TGTGCTAGTGGTTTAGGCGGGAGGGCCGATGAGCAGTTCTTC.

This clonotype showed up just a few times. The J gene is TRBJ1-4, the V gene TRBV19; 7 bases fit TRBD1. CDR3 length: 14 residues. Germline V gene data show CDR1 as LNHDA and CDR2 as SQIVND (reference sequence). Germline trimming cut 4 bases from V and 6 bases from J; bases unmatched to any gene: 5. CDR3 in DNA: TGTGCCAGTAGTAACCGACAGGGCCATGAAAAACTGTTTTTT. Translating it yields CASSNRQGHEKLFF. The whole variable domain, filled in from reference TRBV19 and TRBJ1-4, reads DGGITQSPKYLFRKEGQNVTLSCEQNLNHDAMYWYRQDPGQGLRLIYYSQIVNDFQKGDIAEGYSVSREKKESFPLTVTSAQKNPTAFYLCASSNRQGHEKLFFGSGTQLSVL.

The chain couples TRBV6-6 to TRBJ1-1, with TRBD1 matching 7 bases. Germline V CDR1 and CDR2: MNHNY, SVGAGI (reference sequence). Trimming removed 0 bases from V and 5 bases from J; junction bases left unmatched: 15. The CDR3 is made up of 18 amino acids. The CDR3 here is CASSYSSRDSRGRTEAFF. Written as DNA, the CDR3 is TGTGCCAGCAGTTACTCCTCTCGGGACAGTCGGGGACGGACTGAAGCTTTCTTT.

The chain employs TRBV27 and TRBJ2-3, with D hard to call. V was clipped by 0 bases and J by 6 bases, with 10 bases between them. The CDR3 contains 14 residues. CDR1 is MNHEY, CDR2 SMNVEV, per germline (reference sequence). CDR3 DNA sequence: TGTGCCAGCAGTTTATCAACTTTAGGGGATACGCAGTATTTT. It specifies CASSLSTLGDTQYF.

This clonotype was recorded a few times. The V and J genes are TRBV7-8 and TRBJ1-3; D is perhaps TRBD1 (5 bases). The germline gives CDR1 SGHVS, CDR2 FQNEAQ. V was cut by 6 bases and J by 0 bases, with 12 bases left in between. This CDR3 is built from 15 residues. This chain's CDR3 is CASRLDSPSGNTIYF. In DNA form, the CDR3 reads TGTGCCAGCAGACTCGACAGCCCCTCTGGAAACACCATATATTTT.

This sequence joins TRBV7-2 and TRBJ2-5, with 10 bases matching TRBD2. The CDR3 has 16 amino acids. CDR1 is SGHTA, CDR2 FQGNSA, per germline. The junction had 11 bases not matched to a gene; V was cut back by 5 bases and J by 5 bases. The CDR3 DNA reads TGTGCCAGCAGCAACTTACCAGCGGGGGGGCTGGAGACCCAGTACTTC. Encoded protein: CASSNLPAGGLETQYF.

This clonotype showed up just a few times. The CDR3 nucleotides read TGTGCCAGCAGCCAAGGAACAGCGGGGGCACAAGAGACCCAGTACTTC. Its translation: CASSQGTAGAQETQYF. V and J are TRBV4-2 and TRBJ2-5; 8 nucleotides agree with TRBD2. J lost 2 bases, V lost 1 base, and 6 bases had no gene match. This CDR3 spans 16 amino acids. From germline, CDR1 is LGHNA and CDR2 YNFKEQ.

The CDR3 sequence: CASSFSIQETQYF. The CDR3 bases are TGTGCCAGCAGTTTTAGTATCCAAGAGACCCAGTACTTC. The V gene is TRBV27, the J gene TRBJ2-5; D gene uncertain. V lost 3 bases and J 1 base, leaving 6 bases between the germline ends. The germline V gene encodes CDR1 MNHEY and CDR2 SMNVEV (reference sequence). The length of the CDR3 is 13 residues.

This clonotype was counted only a few times. The gene calls are TRBV5-6 and TRBJ2-1, with 7 bases aligning to TRBD1. In germline, CDR1 is SGHDT, CDR2 YYEEEE. The CDR3 extends over 13 amino acids. V shed 0 bases and J 9 bases; nucleotides not matched to a gene: 3. The DNA for the CDR3 is TGTGCCAGCAGCTTGGAAGGGGGCAGTGAGCAGTTCTTC. Encoded protein: CASSLEGGSEQFF.